A selection of T cell receptor beta chains follows, all from one sample in a study of early T cells in non-severe SARS-CoV-2 infection. TCRdb passed the 5' RACE reads through MiXCR, listing each CDR3 protein once. The table includes 25,000 to 35,000 distinct CDR3 sequences, over 4% detected once. Sequenced material: whole blood. These receptors came from an adult who was a healthcare worker with PCR-confirmed SARS-CoV-2 infection or an uninfected control (not recorded which). Each CDR3 is given with its conserved first and last residue. The D gene is left open where the match is weak. Only part of the rows carry a size: once, few, many, or a class if the clone is expanded.

D	size	V	J	DNA	CDR3
TRBD1	many	TRBV20-1	TRBJ2-2	TGCAGTGCAAGGGACAGGGTGGGGGAGCTGTTTTTT	CSARDRVGELFF
-	many	TRBV7-2	TRBJ2-1	TGTGCCAGCAGCTTATGGGTACACAATGAGCAGTTCTTC	CASSLWVHNEQFF
TRBD2	many	TRBV11-2	TRBJ2-7	TGTGCCAGCAACCCCGGACTAGGTGGGGAGCAGTACTTC	CASNPGLGGEQYF
TRBD1	many	TRBV2	TRBJ2-1	TGTGCCAGCAGCTCCGGGACAGGGCCTTACCGGGTGTTCTTC	CASSSGTGPYRVFF
TRBD2	few	TRBV5-1	TRBJ2-7	TGCGCCAGCACACGGACTAGCGGGAGAACAGTGGGCTACGAGCAGTACTTC	CASTRTSGRTVGYEQYF
-	few	TRBV18	TRBJ2-2	TGTGCCAGCTCACCGGCCGCAGGGATTGTGAACACCGGGGAGCTGTTTTTT	CASSPAAGIVNTGELFF
-	many	TRBV27	TRBJ2-1	TGTGCCAGCAGTTTATGGGGACCAGGAAATGAGCAGTTCTTC	CASSLWGPGNEQFF
-	few	TRBV7-8	TRBJ2-4	TGTGCCAGCAGCGATAGAACATCTGTGTTAAACATTCAGTACTTC	CASSDRTSVLNIQYF
-	many	TRBV6-5	TRBJ1-6	TGTGTATCAGGGAGCTCCTATAATTCACCCCTCCACTTT	CVSGSSYNSPLHF
TRBD2	-	TRBV18	TRBJ2-3	TGTGCCAGCTCACCACTACTTGTGACTAGCGAACGCACAGATACGCAGTATTTT	CASSPLLVTSERTDTQYF
-	few	TRBV29-1	TRBJ2-1	TGCAGCGTCCCATTTGGGGGGACCTGGGGGAATGAGCAGTTCTTC	CSVPFGGTWGNEQFF
-	many	TRBV6-5	TRBJ2-1	TGTGCCAGCAGCTCCTACCCTGATTCTGCTGAGCAGTTCTTC	CASSSYPDSAEQFF
-	few	TRBV5-1	TRBJ1-3	TGCGCCAGCAGCTTGGCCGGGACTGGAAACACCATATATTTT	CASSLAGTGNTIYF
TRBD1	many	TRBV6-6	TRBJ2-7	TGTGCCAGCAGTCGTACAGGGGGCGACTCCTACGAGCAGTACTTC	CASSRTGGDSYEQYF
TRBD2	many	TRBV20-1	TRBJ2-1	TGCAGTGCGTCACGGACTAGCGAGTACAATGAGCAGTTCTTC	CSASRTSEYNEQFF
-	-	TRBV29-1	TRBJ1-1	TGCAGCGCAAACCTCTTGAACACTGAAGCTTTCTTT	CSANLLNTEAFF
TRBD1	many	TRBV19	TRBJ1-5	TGTGCCTCGAGACAGGGAAGCAATCAGCCCCAGCATTTT	CASRQGSNQPQHF
-	-	TRBV6-2/TRBV6-3	TRBJ2-3	TGTGCCAGCAGTTACATTAGCCGTACAGATACGCAGTATTTT	CASSYISRTDTQYF
TRBD1	many	TRBV7-9	TRBJ2-2	TGTGCCAGCAGCTTGAGACAGGGGGCAGCCGGGGAGCTGTTTTTT	CASSLRQGAAGELFF
-	few	TRBV6-1	TRBJ1-5	TGTGCCAGCACTGAGACAAGCCCCAATCAGCCCCAGCATTTT	CASTETSPNQPQHF
TRBD1	few	TRBV28	TRBJ1-2	TGTGCCAGCAGTCCACCGGGACAGAACTATGGCTACACCTTC	CASSPPGQNYGYTF
TRBD1	many	TRBV12-3/TRBV12-4	TRBJ1-2	TGTGCCAGCAGTGCCCGAGGGACAGGGCCCGGTTTGCATTTC	CASSARGTGPGLHF
TRBD2	many	TRBV28	TRBJ2-1	TGTGCCAGCAGTTCCACCCTAGCGGGGACGTACAATGAGCAGTTCTTC	CASSSTLAGTYNEQFF
-	many	TRBV7-6	TRBJ2-3	TGTGCCAGCAGCCAGGGGCCTAGCACAGATACGCAGTATTTT	CASSQGPSTDTQYF
-	many	TRBV7-6	TRBJ2-1	TGTGCCAGCAGCTTAGCCCATGCCGTCGGGAGTTCGCCGTTCTTC	CASSLAHAVGSSPFF
-	medium-sized	TRBV12-3/TRBV12-4	TRBJ1-1	TGTGCCAGCAGTTTTGGGCGAGGAACTGAAGCTTTCTTT	CASSFGRGTEAFF
-	-	TRBV19	TRBJ2-5	TGTGCCAGTAGTTTTATGAACCAAGAGACCCAGTACTTC	CASSFMNQETQYF
-	-	TRBV6-2/TRBV6-3	TRBJ2-7	TGTGCCAGCAGTGTTCGAACGGGCCCCTCCTACGAGCAGTACTTC	CASSVRTGPSYEQYF
TRBD1	many	TRBV19	TRBJ1-1	TGTGCCAGTAGCTGGACAGGGGTCATGAACACTGAAGCTTTCTTT	CASSWTGVMNTEAFF
-	few	TRBV7-8	TRBJ2-7	TGTGCCAGCAGCTTAGTTGGCAGGGCCCCCTACGAGCAGTACTTC	CASSLVGRAPYEQYF
TRBD1	many	TRBV6-1	TRBJ1-6	TGTGCCAGCAGTGCCCGGACAGGGAGGTCAGATTCACCCCTCCACTTT	CASSARTGRSDSPLHF
-	many	TRBV7-9	TRBJ2-4	TGTGCCAGCAGCTCTCAGGGGCGCAAAAACATTCAGTACTTC	CASSSQGRKNIQYF
TRBD1	-	TRBV29-1	TRBJ2-3	TGCAGCGTTGAACCCGGGCGGACAGGCAGCACAGATACGCAGTATTTT	CSVEPGRTGSTDTQYF
-	many	TRBV7-6	TRBJ2-5	TGTGCCAGCAGCTCAGGGTTAGGAGAGACCCAGTACTTC	CASSSGLGETQYF
-	many	TRBV7-3	TRBJ1-2	TGTGCCAGCAGCTCTCAACCTGGAGCTAACTATGGCTACACCTTC	CASSSQPGANYGYTF
TRBD1	many	TRBV29-1	TRBJ2-5	TGCAGCGTTGAAGCCCTTCGGGACAGCCCTCAAGAGACCCAGTACTTC	CSVEALRDSPQETQYF
TRBD1	few	TRBV12-5	TRBJ1-1	TGTGCTAGTGGTACGACAGGGGGATACCAGAACACTGAAGCTTTCTTT	CASGTTGGYQNTEAFF
TRBD1	many	TRBV12-3/TRBV12-4	TRBJ1-5	TGTGCCAGCAGTTTAGGCCTTGGACAGGGTCGCAATCAGCCCCAGCATTTT	CASSLGLGQGRNQPQHF
-	many	TRBV18	TRBJ1-1	TGTGCCAGCTCACCACCGGGGGCGCGGAGGGCTGAAGCTTTCTTT	CASSPPGARRAEAFF
TRBD1	-	TRBV5-6	TRBJ1-1	TGTGCCAGCAGCTCCGGGACAGGGATGAACACTGAAGCTTTCTTT	CASSSGTGMNTEAFF
TRBD2	many	TRBV7-8	TRBJ2-7	TGTGCCAGCAGCTCCCTCCCCCGACTAGCCTCCTACGAGCAGTACTTC	CASSSLPRLASYEQYF
-	many	TRBV19	TRBJ2-4	TGTGCCAGTAGTGCACTTTCAAGATCCAAAAACATTCAGTACTTC	CASSALSRSKNIQYF
-	-	TRBV3-1	TRBJ2-2	TGTGCCAGCAGCCAAGATATCCGAGCGAACACCGGGGAGCTGTTTTTT	CASSQDIRANTGELFF
-	many	TRBV7-9	TRBJ2-3	TGTGCCAGCAGCTTCAGCGGGTTGACAGATACGCAGTATTTT	CASSFSGLTDTQYF
TRBD1	many	TRBV3-1	TRBJ2-7	TGTGCCAGCAGCCAGGGGCCGGGACAGGGTTTCGAGCAGTACTTC	CASSQGPGQGFEQYF
-	many	TRBV7-3	TRBJ1-1	TGTGCCAGCGGAGGGAACACTGAAGCTTTCTTT	CASGGNTEAFF
-	few	TRBV7-8	TRBJ2-1	TGTGCCAGCAGCTTTGGGCCACGGAGGCAAAATGAGCAGTTCTTC	CASSFGPRRQNEQFF
-	many	TRBV7-9	TRBJ1-2	TGTGCCAGCAGCTCCCCCCCCCGGGGGGACTATGGCTACACCTTC	CASSSPPRGDYGYTF
-	few	TRBV6-1	TRBJ2-3	TGTGCCACCTCTGGTGTCACAGATACGCAGTATTTT	CATSGVTDTQYF
-	many	TRBV29-1	TRBJ2-1	TGCAGCGTTGTGGTGTCCTACAATGAGCAGTTCTTC	CSVVVSYNEQFF
-	-	TRBV20-1	TRBJ2-1	TGCAGGGTGGGCGGATACAATGAGCAGTTCTTC	CRVGGYNEQFF
-	-	TRBV5-6	TRBJ2-3	TGTGCCAGCAGCACAGATACGCAGTATTTT	CASSTDTQYF
TRBD1	-	TRBV7-9	TRBJ2-5	TGTGCCAGCAGCTCACAGGGGTACCCAGAGACCCAGTACTTC	CASSSQGYPETQYF
-	-	TRBV11-2	TRBJ2-7	TGTGCCAGCAGCTCGCCCGGGACTCCCTACGAGCAGTACTTC	CASSSPGTPYEQYF
-	many	TRBV30	TRBJ2-7	TGTGCCTGGAGCGGTGCGGTAAGGCAGTACTTC	CAWSGAVRQYF
-	many	TRBV6-5	TRBJ1-5	TGTGCCAGCAGTTACTCGGGCTGGGGCAATCAGCCCCAGCATTTT	CASSYSGWGNQPQHF
TRBD1	many	TRBV10-1	TRBJ1-4	TGCGCCAGCAGTTCTTCAGTGACAGGGAGTCGTGAAAAACTGTTTTTT	CASSSSVTGSREKLFF
-	many	TRBV14	TRBJ2-7	TGTGCCAGCAGCCAACGAGGGACTGGGGGCTACGAGCAGTACTTC	CASSQRGTGGYEQYF
TRBD2	many	TRBV20-1	TRBJ2-2	TGCAGTGCTAGAGTTGGGCTAGCGGGGTGGACCGGGGAGCTGTTTTTT	CSARVGLAGWTGELFF